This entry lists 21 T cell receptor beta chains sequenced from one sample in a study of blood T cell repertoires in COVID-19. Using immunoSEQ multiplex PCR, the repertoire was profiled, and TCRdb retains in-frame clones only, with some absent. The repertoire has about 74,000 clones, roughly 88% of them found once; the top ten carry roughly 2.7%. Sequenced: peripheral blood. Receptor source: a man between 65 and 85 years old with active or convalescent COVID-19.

This CDR3 reads CASSSTSGGQVDTQYF. Written as DNA, the CDR3 is TGTGCCAGCAGCTCGACTAGCGGGGGGCAGGTAGATACGCAGTATTTT. This rearrangement joins TRBV7-6 to TRBJ2-3; TRBD2 matches 13 bases. CDR3 length: 16 residues. The germline CDR1 and CDR2 sequences are SGHVS and FNYEAQ. V dropped 4 bases and J dropped 5; count of bases not matched to a gene: 6.

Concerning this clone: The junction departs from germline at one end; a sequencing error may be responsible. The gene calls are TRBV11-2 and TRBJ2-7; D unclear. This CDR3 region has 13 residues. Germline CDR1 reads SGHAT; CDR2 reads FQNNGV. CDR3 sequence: CASSLDRFGPAKF. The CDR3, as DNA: TGTGCCAGCAGCTTAGATCGGTTTGGGCCAGCTAAATTC. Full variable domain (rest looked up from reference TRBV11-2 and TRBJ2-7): EAGVAQSPRYKIIEKRQSVAFWCNPISGHATLYWYQQILGQGPKLLIQFQNNGVVDDSQLPKDRFSAERLKGVDSTLKIQPAKLEDSAVYLCASSLDRFGPAKFGPGTRLTVT.

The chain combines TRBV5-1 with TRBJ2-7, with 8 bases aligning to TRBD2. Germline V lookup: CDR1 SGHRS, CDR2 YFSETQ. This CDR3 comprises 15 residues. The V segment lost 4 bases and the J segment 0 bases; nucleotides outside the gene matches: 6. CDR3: CASSLSGASSYEQYF. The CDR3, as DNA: TGCGCCAGCAGCCTTAGCGGGGCCAGCTCCTACGAGCAGTACTTC.

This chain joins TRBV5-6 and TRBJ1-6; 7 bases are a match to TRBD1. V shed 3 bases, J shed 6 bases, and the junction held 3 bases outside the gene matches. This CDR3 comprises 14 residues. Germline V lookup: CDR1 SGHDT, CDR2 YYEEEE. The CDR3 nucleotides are TGTGCCAGCAGCTCCCGGGACAGTAATTCACCCCTCCACTTT. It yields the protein CASSSRDSNSPLHF.

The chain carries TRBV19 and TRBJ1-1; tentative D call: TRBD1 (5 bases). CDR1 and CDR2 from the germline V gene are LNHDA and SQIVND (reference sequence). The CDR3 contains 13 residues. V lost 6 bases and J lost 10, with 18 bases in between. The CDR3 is CASSPGGWMGAFF. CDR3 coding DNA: TGTGCCAGTAGCCCCGGGGGGTGGATGGGAGCTTTCTTT.

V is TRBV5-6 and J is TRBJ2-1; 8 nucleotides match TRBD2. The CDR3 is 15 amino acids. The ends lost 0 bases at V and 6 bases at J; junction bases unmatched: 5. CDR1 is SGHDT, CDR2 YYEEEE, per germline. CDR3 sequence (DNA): TGTGCCAGCAGCTTGGGGAGACTAGCGCGCAATGAGCAGTTCTTC. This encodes CASSLGRLARNEQFF.

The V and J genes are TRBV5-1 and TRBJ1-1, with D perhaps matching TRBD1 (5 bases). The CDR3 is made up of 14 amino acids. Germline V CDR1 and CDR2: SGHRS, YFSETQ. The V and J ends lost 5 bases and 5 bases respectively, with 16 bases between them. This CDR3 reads CASRTGTVGTEAFF. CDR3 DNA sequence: TGCGCCAGCAGAACAGGTACGGTAGGGACTGAAGCTTTCTTT.

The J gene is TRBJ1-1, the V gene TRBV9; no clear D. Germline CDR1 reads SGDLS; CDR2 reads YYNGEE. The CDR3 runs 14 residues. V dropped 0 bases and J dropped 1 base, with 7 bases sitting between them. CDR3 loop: CASSVVQSNTEAFF. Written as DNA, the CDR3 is TGTGCCAGCAGCGTAGTCCAATCGAACACTGAAGCTTTCTTT.

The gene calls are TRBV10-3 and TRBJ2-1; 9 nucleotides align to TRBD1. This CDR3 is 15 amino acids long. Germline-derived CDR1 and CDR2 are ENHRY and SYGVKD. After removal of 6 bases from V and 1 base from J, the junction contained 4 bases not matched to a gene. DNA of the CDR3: TGTGCCATCAGGGGGGACAGGGCATCCTACAATGAGCAGTTCTTC. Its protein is CAIRGDRASYNEQFF.

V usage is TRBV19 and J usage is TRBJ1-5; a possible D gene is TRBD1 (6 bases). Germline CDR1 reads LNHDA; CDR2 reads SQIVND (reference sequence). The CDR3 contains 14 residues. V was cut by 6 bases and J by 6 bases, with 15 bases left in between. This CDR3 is CASSQQGPGQPQHF. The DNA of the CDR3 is TGTGCCAGTAGCCAACAGGGACCAGGTCAGCCCCAGCATTTT.

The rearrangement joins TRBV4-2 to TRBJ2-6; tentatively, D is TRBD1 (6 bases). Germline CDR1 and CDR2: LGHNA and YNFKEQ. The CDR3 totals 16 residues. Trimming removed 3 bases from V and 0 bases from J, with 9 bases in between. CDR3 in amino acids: CASSQPQGSGANVLTF. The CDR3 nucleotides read TGTGCCAGCAGCCAGCCACAGGGCTCTGGGGCCAACGTCCTGACTTTC.

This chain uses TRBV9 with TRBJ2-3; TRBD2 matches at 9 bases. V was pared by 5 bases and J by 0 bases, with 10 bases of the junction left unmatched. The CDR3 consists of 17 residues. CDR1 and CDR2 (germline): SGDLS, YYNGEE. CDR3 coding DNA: TGTGCCAGCAGTGTACCGACTAGCGGTATAAGCACAGATACGCAGTATTTT. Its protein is CASSVPTSGISTDTQYF.

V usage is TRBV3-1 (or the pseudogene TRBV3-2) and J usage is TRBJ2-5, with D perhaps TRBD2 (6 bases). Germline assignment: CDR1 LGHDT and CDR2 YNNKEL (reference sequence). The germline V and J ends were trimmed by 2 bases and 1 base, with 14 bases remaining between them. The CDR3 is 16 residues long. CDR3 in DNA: TGTGCCAGCAGCCAAAGGGTCGGGAGTCCCCAAGAGACCCAGTACTTC. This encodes CASSQRVGSPQETQYF.

CDR3 DNA: TGTGCCAGCAGAGGGACAGGGAACACCGGGGAGCTGTTTTTT. It is translated as CASRGTGNTGELFF. The chain links TRBV2 to TRBJ2-2; 8 bases map to TRBD1. The V segment lost 6 bases and the J segment 1 base; nucleotides outside the gene matches: 1. The CDR3 is made up of 14 amino acids. Germline V gene data show CDR1 as SNHLY and CDR2 as FYNNEI.

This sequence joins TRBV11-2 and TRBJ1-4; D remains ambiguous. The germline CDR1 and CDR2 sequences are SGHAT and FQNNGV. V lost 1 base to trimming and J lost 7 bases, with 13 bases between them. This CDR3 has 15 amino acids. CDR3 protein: CASSLGLRELEKLFF. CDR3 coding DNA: TGTGCCAGCAGCTTAGGGTTACGGGAACTTGAAAAACTGTTTTTT.

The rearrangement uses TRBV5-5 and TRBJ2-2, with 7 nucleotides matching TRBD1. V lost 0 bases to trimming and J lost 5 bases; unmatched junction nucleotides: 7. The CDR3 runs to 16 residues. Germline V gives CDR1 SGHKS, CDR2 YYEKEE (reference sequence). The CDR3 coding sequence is TGTGCCAGCAGCTTGGAACCGGGACAGAGAACCGGGGAGCTGTTTTTT. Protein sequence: CASSLEPGQRTGELFF. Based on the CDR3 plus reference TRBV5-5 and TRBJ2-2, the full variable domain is DAGVTQSPTHLIKTRGQQVTLRCSPISGHKSVSWYQQVLGQGPQFIFQYYEKEERGRGNFPDRFSARQFPNYSSELNVNALLLGDSALYLCASSLEPGQRTGELFFGEGSRLTVL.

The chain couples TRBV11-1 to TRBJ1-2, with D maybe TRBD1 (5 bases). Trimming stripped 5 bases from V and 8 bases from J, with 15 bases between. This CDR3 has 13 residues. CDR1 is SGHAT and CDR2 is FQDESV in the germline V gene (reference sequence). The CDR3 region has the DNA TGTGCCAGCAGCCAAGGGGTCGGACGGGGCTACACCTTC. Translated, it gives CASSQGVGRGYTF.

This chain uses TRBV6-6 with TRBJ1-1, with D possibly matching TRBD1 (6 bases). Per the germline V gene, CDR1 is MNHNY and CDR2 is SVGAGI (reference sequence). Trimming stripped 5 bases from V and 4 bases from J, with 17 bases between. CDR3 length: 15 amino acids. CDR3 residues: CASSPSPGGITEAFF. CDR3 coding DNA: TGTGCCAGCAGTCCATCGCCGGGGGGCATCACTGAAGCTTTCTTT.

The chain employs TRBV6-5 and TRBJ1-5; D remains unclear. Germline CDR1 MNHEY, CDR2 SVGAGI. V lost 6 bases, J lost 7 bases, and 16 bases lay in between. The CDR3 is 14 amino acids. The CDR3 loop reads CASSTGRDGQPQHF. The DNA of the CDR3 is TGTGCCAGCAGCACCGGGCGGGATGGACAGCCCCAGCATTTT.

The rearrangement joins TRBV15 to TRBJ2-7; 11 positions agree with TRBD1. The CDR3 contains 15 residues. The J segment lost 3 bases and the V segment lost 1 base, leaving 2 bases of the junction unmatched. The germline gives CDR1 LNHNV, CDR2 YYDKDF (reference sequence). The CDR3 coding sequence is TGTGCCACCAGCAGAGGGGGACAGGGGGTCTACGAGCAGTACTTC. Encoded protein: CATSRGGQGVYEQYF. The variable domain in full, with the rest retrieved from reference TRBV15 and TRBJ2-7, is DAMVIQNPRYQVTQFGKPVTLSCSQTLNHNVMYWYQQKSSQAPKLLFHYYDKDFNNEADTPDNFQSRRPNTSFCFLDIRSPGLGDTAMYLCATSRGGQGVYEQYFGPGTRLTVT.

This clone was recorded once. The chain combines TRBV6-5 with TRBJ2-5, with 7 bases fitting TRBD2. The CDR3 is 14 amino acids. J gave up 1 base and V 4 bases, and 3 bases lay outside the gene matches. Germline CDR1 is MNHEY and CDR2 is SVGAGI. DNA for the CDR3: TGTGCCAGCAGTTCGCGGGGGTCCCAAGAGACCCAGTACTTC. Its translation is CASSSRGSQETQYF.